Listed below are T cell receptor beta chains from one sample, sequenced in a study of blood T cell repertoires in COVID-19. Profiling relied on immunoSEQ multiplex PCR, and the TCRdb table lists in-frame clones only, not all of them. The sample records 200,000 or so clones, 88% being singletons. The sample taken for sequencing was peripheral blood. The source of these receptors is an older man with acute or convalescent COVID-19. Both conserved end residues are part of each CDR3. The D gene is left open where the match is weak. Rows give clone size only sometimes, using once, few, many, or a class for an expanded clone.

cdr3_nt	cdr3_aa	v_call	j_call	clone_size	d_call
TGTGCCAGCAGCTTAGTTCGGCGTGGGGGGAACTACAATGAGCAGTTCTTC	CASSLVRRGGNYNEQFF	TRBV7-2	TRBJ2-1	.	.
TGTGCCAGCAGCAAGGGACTAGCGGGGAACTACGAGCAGTACTTC	CASSKGLAGNYEQYF	TRBV5-6	TRBJ2-7	.	TRBD2
TGTGCCAGCAGCCACCGGGACAGGAACTACGAGCAGTACTTC	CASSHRDRNYEQYF	TRBV5-4	TRBJ2-7	.	TRBD1
TGTGCCAGCAGTTTTATTGGCGCGGTGAACACCGGGGAGCTGTTTTTT	CASSFIGAVNTGELFF	TRBV27	TRBJ2-2	.	.
TGTGCCAGCAGCCGGGACAGCTCCTACGAGCAGTACTTC	CASSRDSSYEQYF	TRBV7-8	TRBJ2-7	few	TRBD1
TGTGCCAGCAAAGCCAGCGGGGTTACCACAGATACGCAGTATTTT	CASKASGVTTDTQYF	TRBV3-1/TRBV3-2	TRBJ2-3	.	TRBD2
TGCAGTGCGAGTATCCAGGGCCCCACCGCCGAGCAGTACTTC	CSASIQGPTAEQYF	TRBV20-1	TRBJ2-7	.	.
TGTGCCAGCAGCGGCTATAGCGGGAGATTCGGGAATGAGCAGTTCTTC	CASSGYSGRFGNEQFF	TRBV14	TRBJ2-1	.	TRBD2
TGTGCCAGCCTACTCTTACGAAACAATGAGCAGTTCTTC	CASLLLRNNEQFF	TRBV2	TRBJ2-1	.	.
TGTGCCAGCAGTTTTGAGCCGTCGGGTTCACCCCTCCACTTT	CASSFEPSGSPLHF	TRBV27	TRBJ1-6	.	.
TGTGCCAGCAGTTACACGACAGGGGGTAGGGAGACCCAGTACTTC	CASSYTTGGRETQYF	TRBV2	TRBJ2-5	.	TRBD1
TGTGCCAGTAGTACCACCCTAGGCAGTAATCAGCCCCAGCATTTT	CASSTTLGSNQPQHF	TRBV19	TRBJ1-5	.	.
TGTGCCAGCAGTGAAGCAGGGACTATTCCCCAAGAGACCCAGTACTTC	CASSEAGTIPQETQYF	TRBV2	TRBJ2-5	.	TRBD2
TGCGCCAGCAGTGAGATCCTCTCTGGGGCCAACGTCCTGACTTTC	CASSEILSGANVLTF	TRBV5-1	TRBJ2-6	once	.
TGTGCCAGCAGTGAGTCTCCAGGGATCGCGAACACTGAAGCTTTCTTT	CASSESPGIANTEAFF	TRBV2	TRBJ1-1	.	.
TGTGCCAGCAGCCAAGGAGGGCTCGAGCAGTACTTC	CASSQGGLEQYF	TRBV3-1/TRBV3-2	TRBJ2-7	.	.
TGTGCCTGGACCTTTGGAGACCGGGACAATTTTTACAATGAGCAGTTCTTC	CAWTFGDRDNFYNEQFF	TRBV30	TRBJ2-1	.	.
TGTGCCATCTCGGAGACAGGCCTCGGCACCGGGGAGCTGTTTTTT	CAISETGLGTGELFF	TRBV10-3	TRBJ2-2	.	.
TGTGCTAGTGGCCCTAGCGGGACCTACGAGCAGTACTTC	CASGPSGTYEQYF	TRBV12-5	TRBJ2-7	.	TRBD2
TGTGCCAGCAGTCACGGGACAGGGAATCAGCCCCAGCATTTT	CASSHGTGNQPQHF	TRBV27	TRBJ1-5	.	TRBD1
TGTGCCAGCACCACCATAAAGGGGGCGCGGGACTATGGCTACACCTTC	CASTTIKGARDYGYTF	TRBV27	TRBJ1-2	.	TRBD1
TGTGCCAGCAGTTTAATCGGGGGGGGATTGAACACTGAAGCTTTCTTT	CASSLIGGGLNTEAFF	TRBV27	TRBJ1-1	.	.
TGTGCCAGCTCACCAGGGACAGGGGCCACCGGGGAGCTGTTTTTT	CASSPGTGATGELFF	TRBV18	TRBJ2-2	.	TRBD1
TGTGCCAGTAGAGCCGGGACAGGGCCCAGCACAGATACGCAGTATTTT	CASRAGTGPSTDTQYF	TRBV19	TRBJ2-3	.	TRBD1
TGTGCCAGCAGCTTAGCGCAGGGAGGTTCTGGAAACACCATATATTTT	CASSLAQGGSGNTIYF	TRBV7-2	TRBJ1-3	.	.
TGTGCCAGCAGTTACAGTACTAGCGGGAGGAATGAGCAGTTCTTC	CASSYSTSGRNEQFF	TRBV6-2/TRBV6-3	TRBJ2-1	.	TRBD2
TGTGCCAGCAGCGAGTTTGGACAGGGATACTATGGCTACACCTTC	CASSEFGQGYYGYTF	TRBV7-6	TRBJ1-2	once	TRBD1
TGTGCCAGCTCACCACCGGGAAGGCAGGGGAATGGCTACACCTTC	CASSPPGRQGNGYTF	TRBV18	TRBJ1-2	.	.
TGTGCCAGCAGCCCCAGTGGTCTAGCGGGAGATGAGCAGTACTTC	CASSPSGLAGDEQYF	TRBV6-2/TRBV6-3	TRBJ2-7	.	TRBD2
TGTGCCAGCAGTGAGGGCCCTAGGGGTGTCTACGAGCAGTACTTC	CASSEGPRGVYEQYF	TRBV2	TRBJ2-7	once	.
TGTGCCAGCAGGCCCGGAGGTGGGAGCAATCAGCCCCAGCATTTT	CASRPGGGSNQPQHF	TRBV28	TRBJ1-5	.	.
TGCGCCAGCAGCTTGGTTTCCAGGGGGAACACTGAAGCTTTCTTT	CASSLVSRGNTEAFF	TRBV5-1	TRBJ1-1	.	.
TGTGCCAGCAGCTCGCAGGGAAATAATGAAAAACTGTTTTTT	CASSSQGNNEKLFF	TRBV7-9	TRBJ1-4	.	.
TGTGCCAGCAGCCCGGACAGCTACAATGAGCAGTTCTTC	CASSPDSYNEQFF	TRBV5-6	TRBJ2-1	.	.
TGTGCCAGCAGCTCCTACTTAGCGGGGCTAGCACGAGAGACCCAGTACTTC	CASSSYLAGLARETQYF	TRBV7-2	TRBJ2-5	.	TRBD2
TGTGCCAGCAGTCCCCCACCCGGGGGGGCCAGCAATCAGCCCCAGCATTTT	CASSPPPGGASNQPQHF	TRBV28	TRBJ1-5	.	.
TGTGCCAGCTCACTCTCAACAGGTGCCGAGCAGTACTTC	CASSLSTGAEQYF	TRBV18	TRBJ2-7	.	.
TGTGCCAGCAGTTTATCGGCAGGGCACGAGCAGTACTTC	CASSLSAGHEQYF	TRBV27	TRBJ2-7	.	.
TGTGCCAGCAGTTACGCCAGGGTTAGCGGGGAGCTGTTTTTT	CASSYARVSGELFF	TRBV6-2/TRBV6-3	TRBJ2-2	.	.
TGTGCCAGCAGCTCTGGCCCACCAAAGCAGTATTTT	CASSSGPPKQYF	TRBV7-2	TRBJ2-3	.	.
TGTGCCACCAGTGACCCACAGGGTCCAAACATTCAGTACTTC	CATSDPQGPNIQYF	TRBV24-1	TRBJ2-4	.	.
TGTGCCAGCAGGGCGGGGGGTACTAACTATGGCTACACCTTC	CASRAGGTNYGYTF	TRBV28	TRBJ1-2	.	.
TGTGCCAGTAGTAACAGGGGGCTCTCCTACGAGCAGTACTTC	CASSNRGLSYEQYF	TRBV19	TRBJ2-7	.	TRBD1
TGTGCCTGGAGTCCGGGACTAGCGGGTACCTACGAGCAGTACTTC	CAWSPGLAGTYEQYF	TRBV30	TRBJ2-7	.	TRBD2
TGTGCCAGCAGCTTGGATGAGGAGGGAGCTTTCTTT	CASSLDEEGAFF	TRBV5-4	TRBJ1-1	.	.
TGTGCCAGCAGCTTAGTTTCTACCCCGGAGACCCAGTACTTC	CASSLVSTPETQYF	TRBV7-2	TRBJ2-5	.	.